This entry lists 20 T cell receptor beta chains sequenced from one sample in a study of cytomegalovirus exposure and HLA in healthy donors. Amplification used 60 Vbeta primers and 13 Jbeta primers. Measured with immunoSEQ multiplex PCR; TCRdb has only the in-frame clones, and not every one. Seen here are around 100,000 clones, 67% observed once, and the top ten hold roughly 2.2%. Sequencing was performed on PBMCs. All receptors come from a man aged 25 to 40 in good health and CMV-seronegative.

The genes are TRBV29-1 and TRBJ2-7; TRBD2 might be the D (5 bases). The CDR3 contains 16 residues. Deletions cut 5 bases from V and 4 bases from J, with 24 bases between. The germline gives CDR1 SQVTM, CDR2 ANQGSEA. The CDR3 loop reads CSVRASLWPRGYEQYF. CDR3 nucleotides: TGCAGCGTTCGCGCCTCCCTATGGCCCCGAGGGTACGAGCAGTACTTC.

This rearrangement joins TRBV28 to TRBJ1-5; no reliable D call. Germline loops: CDR1 MDHEN, CDR2 SYDVKM. The V end was cut by 3 bases, the J end by 7 bases, with 16 bases between. The CDR3 contains 15 residues. The CDR3 region is CASSFLSGSQQPQHF. CDR3 bases: TGTGCCAGCAGTTTCTTGTCCGGGAGTCAACAGCCCCAGCATTTT.

This chain joins TRBV4-1 and TRBJ1-4; D is ambiguous. The ends were cut back, 0 bases at V and 4 bases at J, with 12 bases in the middle. The CDR3 loop spans 16 amino acids. Germline V gene sequence: CDR1 MGHRA, CDR2 YSYEKL. DNA of the CDR3: TGCGCCAGCAGCCAAGAGGCGGCGGTCGTTAATGAAAAACTGTTTTTT. Its translation is CASSQEAAVVNEKLFF.

The chain links TRBV5-1 to TRBJ2-1; TRBD1 aligns across 11 bases. V trimming: 4 bases; J trimming: 8 bases; junction bases outside the gene matches: 5. The CDR3 length is 14 residues. Germline CDR1 reads SGHRS; CDR2 reads YFSETQ. The CDR3 region has the DNA TGCGCCAGCAGCCCGGACAGGGGGCGGGATGAGCAGTTCTTC. Protein sequence: CASSPDRGRDEQFF.

In its sample, this clone was seen a few times. The chain combines TRBV27 with TRBJ2-3, with D tentatively TRBD1 (6 bases). The V and J ends lost 5 bases and 3 bases respectively, with 21 bases between them. The CDR3 covers 17 residues. Germline CDR1 reads MNHEY; CDR2 reads SMNVEV (reference sequence). The CDR3 DNA reads as TGTGCCAGCAGTAGTCAAGTTTTAGGGGGTTTAACAGATACGCAGTATTTT. It translates to CASSSQVLGGLTDTQYF.

The chain has TRBV30 and TRBJ1-3; the D gene is possibly TRBD1 (6 bases). CDR1 GTSNPN and CDR2 SVGIG come from the germline V gene (reference sequence). The CDR3 is 13 residues long. Trimming stripped 4 bases from V and 4 bases from J, with 11 bases between. CDR3 bases: TGTGCCTGGATCGACAGGCCCGGAAACACCATATATTTT. Translation gives CAWIDRPGNTIYF.

This rearrangement joins TRBV29-1 to TRBJ1-1, with D hard to call. The germline V gene has CDR1 SQVTM and CDR2 ANQGSEA. V was cut by 7 bases and J by 1 base, with 13 bases left in between. This CDR3 region has 13 residues. CDR3 sequence: CSETGGPNTEAFF. The CDR3 DNA is TGCAGCGAAACGGGAGGCCCGAACACTGAAGCTTTCTTT.

The rearrangement joins TRBV9 to TRBJ1-2, with a tentative D call TRBD1 (6 bases). Germline CDR1 reads SGDLS; CDR2 reads YYNGEE. Trimming took 0 bases from V and 10 from J, leaving 25 bases between them. The CDR3 sequence is 17 residues long. The CDR3 protein is CASSVDPAGVGWGDYTF. CDR3 nucleotide sequence: TGTGCCAGCAGCGTAGACCCAGCAGGGGTCGGATGGGGCGACTACACCTTC.

The chain has TRBV11-2 and TRBJ1-1; D remains unclear. The CDR3 is 14 residues long. Trimming left V 4 bases short and J 1 base short, with 10 bases between. Germline-derived CDR1 and CDR2 are SGHAT and FQNNGV. The CDR3 bases are TGTGCCAGCAGCTATGAGGCGGGGAACACTGAAGCTTTCTTT. Encoded protein: CASSYEAGNTEAFF.

This clone has only a few counts. This chain connects TRBV6-1 to TRBJ2-7, with 8 bases lining up with TRBD1. The CDR3 loop spans 13 amino acids. Germline lookup yields CDR1 MNHNS and CDR2 SASEGT. V shed 6 bases and J 2 bases; nucleotides not matched to a gene: 3. The CDR3 sequence is CASRTTGAYEQYF. The CDR3 DNA sequence: TGTGCCAGCAGAACGACAGGGGCCTACGAGCAGTACTTC.

CDR3 sequence (DNA): TGTGCCAGCGAGACTAGCGGGGGAGAGACCCAGTACTTC. Its translation: CASETSGGETQYF. The chain links TRBV28 to TRBJ2-5, with 12 bases lining up with TRBD2. Germline loops: CDR1 MDHEN, CDR2 SYDVKM. The V gene end was trimmed by 8 bases and the J gene end by 4 bases; junction bases not matched to a gene: 2. This CDR3 contains 13 residues.

The chain is built from TRBV5-1 and TRBJ1-1; TRBD1 is a possible D gene (5 bases). Germline values: CDR1 SGHRS, CDR2 YFSETQ. The CDR3 has 15 amino acids. V lost 3 bases to trimming and J lost 4 bases, with 16 bases between them. The CDR3 protein is CASSSEGTSGTEAFF. CDR3 DNA sequence: TGCGCCAGCAGCTCGGAGGGGACGAGCGGCACTGAAGCTTTCTTT.

The chain carries TRBV5-6 and TRBJ2-7, with TRBD2 as a possible D gene (6 bases). The V end lost 2 bases, the J end lost 4 bases, and 13 bases lay between the germline ends. The CDR3 runs to 14 residues. CDR1 is SGHDT and CDR2 is YYEEEE in the germline V gene. The CDR3 coding sequence is TGTGCCAGCAGCTTTGAGTATCGGGAGTACGAGCAGTACTTC. Translation gives CASSFEYREYEQYF.

This chain links TRBV5-6 with TRBJ1-2, with D possibly matching TRBD1 (5 bases). The CDR3 extends over 14 amino acids. Trimming stripped 1 base from V and 3 bases from J, with 10 bases between. Germline values: CDR1 SGHDT, CDR2 YYEEEE. For the CDR3, the DNA is TGTGCCAGCAGCTTGTTAGGGGCGGACTATGGCTACACCTTC. Translation gives CASSLLGADYGYTF. The full variable domain, its missing parts supplied by reference TRBV5-6 and TRBJ1-2, is DAGVTQSPTHLIKTRGQQVTLRCSPKSGHDTVSWYQQALGQGPQFIFQYYEEEERQRGNFPDRFSGHQFPNYSSELNVNALLLGDSALYLCASSLLGADYGYTFGSGTRLTVV.

The chain uses TRBV7-3 and TRBJ2-5; D possibly corresponds to TRBD2 (5 bases). The CDR3 extends over 13 amino acids. Germline V gene sequence: CDR1 SGHTA, CDR2 FQGTGA. Trimming stripped 4 bases from V and 1 base from J, with 7 bases between. The CDR3 sequence: CASSWGVQETQYF. The CDR3 DNA reads TGTGCCAGCAGCTGGGGAGTCCAAGAGACCCAGTACTTC.

J is TRBJ1-1 and V is TRBV28; D is unclear. CDR1 MDHEN and CDR2 SYDVKM come from the germline V gene. The V gene lost 2 bases and the J gene lost 5 bases, with 12 bases spanning the gap. There are 14 residues in the CDR3. CDR3 nucleotide sequence: TGTGCCAGCAGTTTAGGGCCGAGTGGGACTGAAGCTTTCTTT. Protein product: CASSLGPSGTEAFF.

V usage is TRBV5-1 and J usage is TRBJ2-7; D not certain. Germline V gives CDR1 SGHRS, CDR2 YFSETQ. The CDR3 contains 16 residues. The ends were cut back, 0 bases at V and 5 bases at J, with 18 bases in the middle. Here the CDR3 DNA reads TGCGCCAGCAGCTTGGGGCGGTCCTCGCTCAACAACGAGCAGTACTTC. Its protein product is CASSLGRSSLNNEQYF.

V usage is TRBV28 and J usage is TRBJ1-5; 8 bases map to TRBD1. The germline V gene encodes CDR1 MDHEN and CDR2 SYDVKM. The CDR3 is made up of 16 amino acids. After removal of 3 bases from V and 0 bases from J, the junction contained 4 bases not matched to a gene. The CDR3 is CASSFSGGSSNQPQHF. The CDR3 region has the DNA TGTGCCAGCAGTTTTTCAGGGGGCAGTAGCAATCAGCCCCAGCATTTT.

The chain uses TRBV11-2 and TRBJ2-5; D not certain. CDR1 is SGHAT, CDR2 FQNNGV, per germline. Trimming shortened V by 1 base and J by 1 base, and 4 bases separated the two germline ends. This CDR3 contains 13 residues. The CDR3 loop reads CASSLGLQETQYF. The CDR3 DNA reads as TGTGCCAGCAGCTTAGGTCTCCAAGAGACCCAGTACTTC.

A single count supports this clone. The chain employs TRBV7-3 and TRBJ1-1, with 10 positions matching TRBD1. The CDR3 is 13 amino acids. Trimming at V came to 8 bases and at J to 8 bases, leaving 8 bases not matched to a gene. Germline CDR1 SGHTA, CDR2 FQGTGA. The CDR3 DNA sequence: TGTGCCAGCGCGGGACAGGGGAGGGAGGAAGCTTTCTTT. It encodes CASAGQGREEAFF.